What follows describes a single T cell receptor (beta chain). In the same sample, other DNA sequences code for this CDR3. Time point described: peripheral blood 6 weeks after treatment start. Patients yielded 1 to 8 samples each, pretreatment and on-treatment. Sequencing used immunoSEQ multiplex PCR; TCRdb keeps in-frame clones, though not all of them. Of some 110,000 clones listed, approximately 90% are singletons. These data originate in a study of PD-L1 blockade in urothelial cancer. V lost 0 bases to trimming and J lost 5 bases, with 11 bases between them. This CDR3 comprises 15 residues. Per germline, CDR1 MNHEY and CDR2 SVGAGI.

V is TRBV6-5 and J is TRBJ1-5, with unresolved D. Sequences were derived from PBMCs, sampled around atezolizumab (anti-PD-L1) treatment. The source is a man aged 60 to 75 with urothelial cancer. CDR3 nucleotide sequence: TGTGCCAGCAGTTACTCTTCGGGTGTAGATCAGCCCCAGCATTTT. Its translation is CASSYSSGVDQPQHF.